This TCR beta chain was obtained from a study of blood T cells in healthy people across ages. This clonotype was recorded only once. Then a second PCR, running roughly 6 to 12 cycles, was carried out with a sample-barcoded 5' primer and a J-beta primer mix. Each CDR3 protein gets one entry after TCRdb re-called the 5' RACE reads with MiXCR. This table holds about 680,000 distinct CDR3 sequences, over 45% found once. This CDR3 region has 14 residues. Germline trimming cut 5 bases from V and 10 bases from J; bases unmatched to any gene: 10. V is TRBV12-3 or TRBV12-4 and J is TRBJ1-5, with 8 positions matching TRBD1. This clonotype originated in a woman aged 60 to 75 in good health. Sequencing input: blood. In DNA, the CDR3 is TGTGCCAGCAGTCCGGACAGGGCAAGGGGACCCCAGCATTTT. Translating gives CASSPDRARGPQHF.